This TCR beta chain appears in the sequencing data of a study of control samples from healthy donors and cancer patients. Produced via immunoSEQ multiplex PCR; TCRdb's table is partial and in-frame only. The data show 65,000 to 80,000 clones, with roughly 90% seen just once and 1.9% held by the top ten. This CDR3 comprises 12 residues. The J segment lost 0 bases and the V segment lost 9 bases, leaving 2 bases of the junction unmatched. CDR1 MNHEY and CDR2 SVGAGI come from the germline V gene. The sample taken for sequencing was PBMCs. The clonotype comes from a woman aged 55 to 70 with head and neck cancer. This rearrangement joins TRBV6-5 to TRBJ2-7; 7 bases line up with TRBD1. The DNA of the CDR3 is TGTGCCAGTCGGGACAGCTCCTACGAGCAGTACTTC. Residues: CASRDSSYEQYF.